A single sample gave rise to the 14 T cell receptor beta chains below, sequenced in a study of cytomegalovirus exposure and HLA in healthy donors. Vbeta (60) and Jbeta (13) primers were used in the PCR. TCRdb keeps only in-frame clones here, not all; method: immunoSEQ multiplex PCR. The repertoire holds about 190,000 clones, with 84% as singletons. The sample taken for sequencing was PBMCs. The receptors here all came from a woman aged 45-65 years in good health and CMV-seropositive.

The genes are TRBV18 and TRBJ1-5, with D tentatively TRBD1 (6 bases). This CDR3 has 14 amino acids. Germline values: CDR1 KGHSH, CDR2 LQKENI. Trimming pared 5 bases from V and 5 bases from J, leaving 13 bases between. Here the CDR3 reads CASSWQGRDQPQHF. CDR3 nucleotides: TGTGCCAGCTCATGGCAGGGGAGAGATCAGCCCCAGCATTTT. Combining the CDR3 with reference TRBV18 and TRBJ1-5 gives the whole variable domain NAGVMQNPRHLVRRRGQEARLRCSPMKGHSHVYWYRQLPEEGLKFMVYLQKENIIDESGMPKERFSAEFPKEGPSILRIQQVVRGDSAAYFCASSWQGRDQPQHFGDGTRLSIL.

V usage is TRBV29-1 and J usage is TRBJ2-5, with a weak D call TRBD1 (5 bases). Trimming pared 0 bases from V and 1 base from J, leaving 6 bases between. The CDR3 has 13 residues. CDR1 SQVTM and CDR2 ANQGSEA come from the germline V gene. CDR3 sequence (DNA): TGCAGCGTTGAAGAGGGGCCCCAAGAGACCCAGTACTTC. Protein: CSVEEGPQETQYF. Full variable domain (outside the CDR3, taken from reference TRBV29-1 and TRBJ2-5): SAVISQKPSRDICQRGTSLTIQCQVDSQVTMMFWYRQQPGQSLTLIATANQGSEATYESGFVIDKFPISRPNLTFSTLTVSNMSPEDSSIYLCSVEEGPQETQYFGPGTRLLVL.

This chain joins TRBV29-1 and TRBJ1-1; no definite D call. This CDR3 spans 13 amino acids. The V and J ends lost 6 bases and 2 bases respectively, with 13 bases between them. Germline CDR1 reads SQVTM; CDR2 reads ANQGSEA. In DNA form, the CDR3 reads TGCAGCGTCGATGTAACGGGTAACACTGAAGCTTTCTTT. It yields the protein CSVDVTGNTEAFF.

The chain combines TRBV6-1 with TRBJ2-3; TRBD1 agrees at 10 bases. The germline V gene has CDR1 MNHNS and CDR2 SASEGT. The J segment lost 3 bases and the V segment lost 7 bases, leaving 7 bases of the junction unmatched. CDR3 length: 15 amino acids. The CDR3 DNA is TGTGCCAGCATTAACCGGGACAGGGGAACAGATACGCAGTATTTT. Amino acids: CASINRDRGTDTQYF.

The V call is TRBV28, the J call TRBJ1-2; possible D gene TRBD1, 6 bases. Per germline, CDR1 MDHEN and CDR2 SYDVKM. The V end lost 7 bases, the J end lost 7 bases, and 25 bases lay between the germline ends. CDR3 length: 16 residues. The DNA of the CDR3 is TGTGCCAGCACTAAGGGGGGGACCCAAGTTCCGGTTGGCTACACCTTC. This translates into CASTKGGTQVPVGYTF.

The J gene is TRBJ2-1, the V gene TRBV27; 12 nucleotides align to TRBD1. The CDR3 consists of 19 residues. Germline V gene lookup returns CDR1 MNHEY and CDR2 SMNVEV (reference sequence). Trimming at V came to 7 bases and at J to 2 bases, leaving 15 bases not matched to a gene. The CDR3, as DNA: TGTGCCAGCATCCCCGCGGGACAGGGGGCCAGTTTAACCTACAATGAGCAGTTCTTC. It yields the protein CASIPAGQGASLTYNEQFF.

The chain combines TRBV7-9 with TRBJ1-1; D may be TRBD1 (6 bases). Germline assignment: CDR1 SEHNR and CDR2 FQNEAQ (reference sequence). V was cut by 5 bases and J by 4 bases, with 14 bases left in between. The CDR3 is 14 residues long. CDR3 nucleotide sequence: TGTGCCAGCAGCCCGGGACACAGGGCCACTGAAGCTTTCTTT. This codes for CASSPGHRATEAFF.

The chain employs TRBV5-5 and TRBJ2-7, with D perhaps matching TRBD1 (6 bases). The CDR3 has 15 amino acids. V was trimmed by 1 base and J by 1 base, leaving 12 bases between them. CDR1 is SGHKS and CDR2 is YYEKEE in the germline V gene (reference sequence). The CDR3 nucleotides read TGTGCCAGCAGCTTGTCGCAGGGGCTTTCCTACGAGCAGTACTTC. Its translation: CASSLSQGLSYEQYF.

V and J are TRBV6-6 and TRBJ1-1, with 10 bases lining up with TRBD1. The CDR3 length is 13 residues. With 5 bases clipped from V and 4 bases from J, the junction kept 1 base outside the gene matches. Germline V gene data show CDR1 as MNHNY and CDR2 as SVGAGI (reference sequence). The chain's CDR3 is CASSRTGGTEAFF. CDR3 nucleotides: TGTGCCAGCAGTCGGACAGGGGGCACTGAAGCTTTCTTT.

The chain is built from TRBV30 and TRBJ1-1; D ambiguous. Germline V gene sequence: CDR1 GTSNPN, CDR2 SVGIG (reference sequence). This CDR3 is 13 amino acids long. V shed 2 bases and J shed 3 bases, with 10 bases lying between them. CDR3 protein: CAWSIGVDTEAFF. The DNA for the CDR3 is TGTGCCTGGAGTATCGGGGTGGACACTGAAGCTTTCTTT.

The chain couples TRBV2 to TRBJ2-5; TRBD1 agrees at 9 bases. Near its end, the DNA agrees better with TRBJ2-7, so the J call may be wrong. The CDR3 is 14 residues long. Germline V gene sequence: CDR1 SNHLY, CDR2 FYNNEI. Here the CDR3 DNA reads TGTGCCAGCAGTGAGGGGACAGGGAGCTACGAGCAGTACTTC. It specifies CASSEGTGSYEQYF.

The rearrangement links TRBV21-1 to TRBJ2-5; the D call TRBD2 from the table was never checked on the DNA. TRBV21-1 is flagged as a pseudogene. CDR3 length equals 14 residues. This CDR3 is CASSKEREQETQYF. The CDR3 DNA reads TGTGCCAGCAGCAAAGAGCGGGAGCAAGAGACCCAGTACTTC.

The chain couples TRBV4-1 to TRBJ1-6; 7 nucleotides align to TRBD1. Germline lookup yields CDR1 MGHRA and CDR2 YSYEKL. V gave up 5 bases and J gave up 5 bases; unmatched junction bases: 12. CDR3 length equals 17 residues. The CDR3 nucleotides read TGCGCCAGCAGCTCATTCACGGCCGGGACAGATAATTCACCCCTCCACTTT. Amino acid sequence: CASSSFTAGTDNSPLHF.

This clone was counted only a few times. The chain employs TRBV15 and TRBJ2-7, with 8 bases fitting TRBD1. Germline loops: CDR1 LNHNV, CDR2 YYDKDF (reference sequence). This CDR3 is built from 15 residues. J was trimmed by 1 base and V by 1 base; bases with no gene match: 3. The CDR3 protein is CATSRAGTGSYEQYF. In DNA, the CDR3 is TGTGCCACCAGCAGAGCGGGGACAGGTTCCTACGAGCAGTACTTC.